The entry that follows covers one T cell receptor (delta chain) sequence. Its antigen has not been determined. Base qualities were left out, and no much larger clone turns up one base away. This entry belongs to a study of Vδ1+ human thymocytes (dated by TCRdb to 2016 to 2019). With regard to the full study: As a data resource, the study described the mRNA-level TRG and TRD CDR3 repertoires found in highly purified Vdelta1+ thymocytes taken from young children. The multiplex-based CDR3 amplicon strategy had previously been validated against 5'RACE-based CDR3 amplicon generation methods.

RNA extraction was performed with the RNeasy mini kit, and reverse transcription was done with Superscript III. CDR3 amplicons were produced by multiplex PCR using pooled V-gene forward primers and a constant-region reverse primer with Illumina adaptor overhangs. Amplicons were gel-purified, then indexed with Nextera index primers over eight extra PCR cycles and purified with AMPure XP beads. The libraries were sequenced on an Illumina MiSeq using paired-end 250 bp reads, dual indexing and a 20% PhiX spike-in. The original pipeline was this. Reads were quality checked with FastQC, and TRG read pairs were merged with ea-utils fastq-join. IMGT/HighV-QUEST was used to annotate the sequences, only productive sequences with an unambiguous V-gene assignment were kept, and clonotypes were defined as sequences sharing an identical CDR3 sequence. VDJtools 1.1.1, tcR 2.2.3, Treemap and vegan Shannon diversity in R 3.4.4 were used for downstream analysis. Identical DNA sequences were merged into single rows after TCRdb reprocessed the public reads with CATT. TCRdb's processing, not the authors' own work, is the source of the V and J calls. The sample records over 45,000 delta-chain clones, roughly 15% of which are singletons. Of the sample, approximately 0.5% falls within the top ten clones.

Thymic samples were depleted of alphabeta T cells, then CD3+ TCRVdelta1+ TCRVdelta2- thymocytes were FACS-sorted. The purity of the sorted Vdelta1+ thymocytes was between roughly 98% and 99.6%. The thymic specimens were obtained from fewer than ten paediatric patients, aged about 5 days to 15 months, who were having corrective cardiac surgery. After the thymic tissue was dispersed, mononuclear cells were isolated using a Histopaque-1077 density gradient. The staining antibodies were anti-TCRVdelta1 clone TS8.2, anti-TCRVdelta2 clone B6, anti-CD3 clone HIT3a and anti-TCRalphabeta clone IP26. Germline trimming amounts to 1 base on V and 0 bases on J, with 25 as the count of junction bases outside the gene matches. CDR1 and CDR2 were assigned from the germline V gene as TSWWSYY and QGS. The CDR3 contains 24 residues, cysteine and phenylalanine counted. Only the CDR3 DNA is retained, 72 bases long and in frame from the first base.

The paper as a whole reports these results and caveats: No clustering by age or sex was observed, so analyses did not stratify donors by these variables. Although sort purity was high, roughly a fifth of thymic TRD sequences were Vdelta2 (with a few Vdelta3), in contrast to the peripheral blood Vdelta1+ controls. Many TRG clonotypes were shared between donors (up to about 6.9x10^3), whereas TRD repertoires were essentially private (max roughly 120 shared). The authors advised highly purified populations and single-cell validation, since unexpected Vdelta2 sequences could cause misinterpretation of bulk repertoire data. Unlike the oligoclonal repertoires in peripheral blood, the thymic TRG and TRD repertoires appeared highly polyclonal, with Gaussian CDR3 length distributions.

The sample comprised Vdelta1+ gamma-delta thymocytes from the thymus. Interpreted using the paper, the cell subset or site label stands for: FACS-sorted CD3+ TCRalphabeta- TCRVdelta1+ TCRVdelta2- thymocytes. The TCR was taken from a boy in the first two years of life who had congenital heart surgery. The chain is assembled from TRDV1 and TRDJ1, and 11 junctional nucleotides match TRDD3. The sequence in DNA is TGTGCTCTTGGGGAACCCATCCAGAGACTGGGGGATAAGCGGTCGTGTCCGGACACCGATAAACTCATCTTT. Translation gives CALGEPIQRLGDKRSCPDTDKLIF.